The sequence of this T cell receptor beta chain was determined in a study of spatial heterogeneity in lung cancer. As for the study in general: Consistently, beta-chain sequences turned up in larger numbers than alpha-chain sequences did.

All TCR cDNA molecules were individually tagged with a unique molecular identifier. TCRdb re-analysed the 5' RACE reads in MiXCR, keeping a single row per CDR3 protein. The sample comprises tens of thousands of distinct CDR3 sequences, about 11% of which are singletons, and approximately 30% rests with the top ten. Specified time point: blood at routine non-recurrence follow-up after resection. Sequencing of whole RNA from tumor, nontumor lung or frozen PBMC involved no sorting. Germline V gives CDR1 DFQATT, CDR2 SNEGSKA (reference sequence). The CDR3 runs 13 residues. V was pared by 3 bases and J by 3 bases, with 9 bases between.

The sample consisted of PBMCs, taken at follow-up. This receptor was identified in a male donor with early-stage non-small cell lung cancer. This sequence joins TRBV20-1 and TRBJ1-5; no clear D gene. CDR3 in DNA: TGCAGTGCTAGCGATGCCATCAATCAGCCCCAGCATTTT. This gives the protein CSASDAINQPQHF.